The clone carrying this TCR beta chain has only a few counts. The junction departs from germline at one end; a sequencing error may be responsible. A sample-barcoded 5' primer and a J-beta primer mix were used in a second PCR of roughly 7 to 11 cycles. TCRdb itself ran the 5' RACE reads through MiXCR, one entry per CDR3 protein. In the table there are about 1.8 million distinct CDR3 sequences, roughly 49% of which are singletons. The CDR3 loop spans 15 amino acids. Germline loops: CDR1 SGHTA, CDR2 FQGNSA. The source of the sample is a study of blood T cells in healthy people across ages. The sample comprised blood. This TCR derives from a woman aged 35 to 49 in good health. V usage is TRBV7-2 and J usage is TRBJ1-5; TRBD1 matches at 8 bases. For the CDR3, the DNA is TGTGCCAGCAGTTTAGCGACAGGGGGCAATCAGCCCCAGCATTTT. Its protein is CASSLATGGNQPQHF.